This T cell receptor (beta chain) came from a study of T cell clones after liver transplantation. The table came from immunoSEQ multiplex PCR; TCRdb's copy has only in-frame clones and leaves some out. Among approximately 5,000 clones listed, about 40% were seen once. CDR3 length equals 14 residues. V was trimmed by 3 bases and J by 2 bases, leaving 7 bases between them. The V gene's germline CDR1 is SGHAT and CDR2 FQNNGV. TCRbeta sequences of proliferating CFSE-low MLR cells were labeled alloreactive. Pre-transplant recipient cells responded to graft donor PBMCs, splenocytes, lymph-node cells, or third-party PBMCs. As regards this clone: No antigen is known for it.

This clonotype was sampled from a human patient who received a liver transplant. Certain T cells may be donor cells from the graft. The chain carries TRBV11-2 and TRBJ2-2, with a weak D call TRBD1 (5 bases). The specimen was CD4+ T cells from cultured PBMCs. The CDR3 loop reads CASSFRGNTGELFF. The CDR3 coding sequence is TGTGCCAGCAGCTTTAGGGGAAACACCGGGGAGCTGTTTTTT. Filled out from reference TRBV11-2 and TRBJ2-2, the complete variable domain reads EAGVAQSPRYKIIEKRQSVAFWCNPISGHATLYWYQQILGQGPKLLIQFQNNGVVDDSQLPKDRFSAERLKGVDSTLKIQPAKLEDSAVYLCASSFRGNTGELFFGEGSRLTVL.